The 16 T cell receptor beta chains in this list originate from one sample, sequenced in a study of beta chain features in type 1 diabetes. Overall study findings and caveats: In all four CD4+ subsets, TCRB CDR3 length was significantly, moderately reduced in type 1 diabetes.

The antigens these receptors bind are not known. The study reverse transcribed the entire isolated RNA, so it sequenced expressed TCRB transcripts. The method was immunoSEQ multiplex PCR; TCRdb's version includes in-frame clones alone and lacks a portion of them. The data show roughly 100,000 clones, under 30% seen once. The sequencing input was central memory CD4+ T cells from blood. The source is a young woman with type 1 diabetes.

This chain uses TRBV5-6 with TRBJ1-4, with D perhaps matching TRBD1 (5 bases). Trimming shortened V by 4 bases and J by 5 bases, and 12 bases separated the two germline ends. Per the germline V gene, CDR1 is SGHDT and CDR2 is YYEEEE. This CDR3 has 14 amino acids. CDR3 sequence: CASSGTSGNEKLFF. In nucleotides, the CDR3 is TGTGCCAGCAGCGGGACTTCGGGCAATGAAAAACTGTTTTTT.

V is TRBV15 and J is TRBJ2-1, with D perhaps TRBD2 (8 bases). Germline assignment: CDR1 LNHNV and CDR2 YYDKDF (reference sequence). CDR3 length: 14 residues. V lost 5 bases to trimming and J lost 8 bases, with 16 bases between them. CDR3 sequence: CATSREGARDEQFF. The CDR3 coding sequence is TGTGCCACCAGCCGGGAGGGGGCGAGGGATGAGCAGTTCTTC.

V gene TRBV5-1 combines with J gene TRBJ2-7; D unclear. V was cut by 0 bases and J by 0 bases, with 10 bases left in between. The CDR3 runs to 15 residues. Germline CDR1 and CDR2: SGHRS and YFSETQ. The CDR3 nucleotides read TGCGCCAGCAGCTTGGGAGAAGTAAGCTCCTACGAGCAGTACTTC. Encoded protein: CASSLGEVSSYEQYF.

This rearrangement joins TRBV7-3 to TRBJ2-7; TRBD1 aligns across 7 bases. The length of the CDR3 is 16 residues. Trimming removed 5 bases from V and 2 bases from J; junction bases left unmatched: 12. Germline loops: CDR1 SGHTA, CDR2 FQGTGA. The CDR3 bases are TGTGCCAGCAGCCGAATCATCCCCGGGACAGCCTACGAGCAGTACTTC. Its translation is CASSRIIPGTAYEQYF.

The chain couples TRBV7-9 to TRBJ1-2, with 8 positions matching TRBD1. This CDR3 comprises 16 residues. Trimming removed 4 bases from V and 8 bases from J; junction bases left unmatched: 15. The germline gives CDR1 SEHNR, CDR2 FQNEAQ (reference sequence). The CDR3 region has the DNA TGTGCCAGCAGCTCACTGAACCCCCGGGACAGGACCGGCTACACCTTC. Translation gives CASSSLNPRDRTGYTF.

In this sample, this clone turned up a few times. The chain combines TRBV7-9 with TRBJ2-3; 12 bases are shared with TRBD2. The trim removed 3 bases at V and 4 bases at J, leaving 5 bases unmatched. Germline loops: CDR1 SEHNR, CDR2 FQNEAQ (reference sequence). The CDR3 sequence is 16 residues long. The CDR3 spells CASSFMTSGSADTQYF. The CDR3 nucleotides read TGTGCCAGCAGCTTCATGACTAGCGGGAGTGCAGATACGCAGTATTTT.

This clone was recorded a few times. V usage is TRBV6-6 and J usage is TRBJ1-2; TRBD1 matches at 10 bases. Trimming removed 5 bases from V and 3 bases from J; junction bases left unmatched: 6. The CDR3 extends over 15 amino acids. The V gene's germline CDR1 is MNHNY and CDR2 SVGAGI (reference sequence). The CDR3 is CASSTPDRGDYGYTF. Written as DNA, the CDR3 is TGTGCCAGCAGTACCCCGGACAGGGGGGACTATGGCTACACCTTC.

V usage is TRBV30 and J usage is TRBJ1-4, with D unclear. Germline CDR1 GTSNPN, CDR2 SVGIG (reference sequence). The CDR3 length is 13 residues. CDR3 nucleotides: TGTGCTTCCCGCCGGGATCCGAGGGAAAAACTGTTTTTT. Its translation: CASRRDPREKLFF.

The J gene is TRBJ1-4, the V gene TRBV18, with a possible D match to TRBD1 (5 bases). Germline CDR1 and CDR2: KGHSH and LQKENI. The CDR3 has 15 amino acids. With 1 base removed from V and 11 bases from J, the gap between germline ends came to 17 bases. CDR3 sequence: CASSPQVGGRTKLFF. In nucleotides, the CDR3 is TGTGCCAGCTCACCACAAGTGGGGGGACGGACTAAACTGTTTTTT.

The V and J genes are TRBV7-9 and TRBJ2-3; D might be TRBD2 (6 bases). The V end lost 5 bases, the J end lost 0 bases, and 12 bases lay between the germline ends. The CDR3 loop spans 15 amino acids. Per the germline V gene, CDR1 is SEHNR and CDR2 is FQNEAQ (reference sequence). The CDR3 DNA reads TGTGCCAGCAGCCCTGGCGGGGCGAGCACAGATACGCAGTATTTT. Protein sequence: CASSPGGASTDTQYF.

The J gene is TRBJ2-5, the V gene TRBV10-3; possible D gene TRBD2, 6 bases. Germline-derived CDR1 and CDR2 are ENHRY and SYGVKD. Trimming removed 0 bases from V and 3 bases from J, with 8 bases in between. The CDR3 loop spans 14 amino acids. The CDR3 loop is CAISESTGEETQYF. The CDR3 DNA follows: TGTGCCATCAGTGAGTCGACGGGAGAAGAGACCCAGTACTTC.

V usage is TRBV5-1 and J usage is TRBJ2-7; D uncertain. Per the germline V gene, CDR1 is SGHRS and CDR2 is YFSETQ. Trimming took off 0 bases at V and 2 bases at J, with 12 bases between the two ends. This CDR3 has 15 residues. The chain's CDR3 is CASSLGTAATYEQYF. CDR3 DNA: TGCGCCAGCAGCTTGGGTACAGCCGCGACCTACGAGCAGTACTTC.

The rearrangement links TRBV28 to TRBJ2-5; 10 nucleotides match TRBD2. The J call is in doubt because the DNA end fits TRBJ2-7 better. The CDR3 extends over 15 amino acids. Germline CDR1 reads MDHEN; CDR2 reads SYDVKM. CDR3 amino acids: CASSTPSGSSYEQYF. CDR3 DNA sequence: TGTGCCAGCAGTACCCCTAGCGGGAGTTCCTACGAGCAGTACTTC.

The chain joins TRBV27 to TRBJ2-7; TRBD2 matches 10 bases. Germline CDR1 is MNHEY and CDR2 is SMNVEV (reference sequence). This CDR3 has 14 residues. Trimming cost V 4 bases and J 5 bases; bases outside gene matches: 5. CDR3 region: CASSSGLAIHEQYV. Written as DNA, the CDR3 is TGTGCCAGCAGTTCGGGACTAGCGATTCACGAGCAGTACGTC.

This chain uses TRBV27 with TRBJ2-2, with 7 bases that match TRBD1. This CDR3 comprises 15 residues. CDR1 is MNHEY, CDR2 SMNVEV, per germline (reference sequence). J was trimmed by 6 bases and V by 2 bases; bases with no gene match: 6. The CDR3 region is CASSLEGAGAGELFF. The CDR3 DNA follows: TGTGCCAGCAGTTTAGAGGGGGCGGGCGCCGGGGAGCTGTTTTTT.

The chain links TRBV2 to TRBJ1-4; 8 bases match TRBD1. Germline-derived CDR1 and CDR2 are SNHLY and FYNNEI. After removal of 8 bases from V and 4 bases from J, the junction contained 6 bases not matched to a gene. The CDR3 runs to 14 residues. CDR3 in amino acids: CASVRDRFNEKLFF. CDR3 DNA sequence: TGTGCCAGCGTCCGGGACAGGTTTAATGAAAAACTGTTTTTT.